These T cell receptor beta chains were read from a single sample in a study of blood T cell repertoires in COVID-19. Only in-frame clones appear in the TCRdb table, and some are missing; sequencing was by immunoSEQ multiplex PCR. The sample has about 200,000 clones; about nine tenths are singletons. Sequenced: peripheral blood. The origin of the receptors is a man older than 75 with acute or convalescent COVID-19. Both conserved end residues are part of each CDR3. D genes are given only for firm matches. Expanded clones get a size class; other rows say once, few or many, or leave the size out.

TGCGCCAGCAGCCGCGGCAGGGGCGTTCTAGGGGAGCAGTACTTC | CASSRGRGVLGEQYF | TRBV4-1 | . | . | TRBJ2-7
TGTGCCAGCAGCCCGGGACTAGCGGGAGCCGGGGAGCTGTTTTTT | CASSPGLAGAGELFF | TRBV3-1/TRBV3-2 | few | TRBD2 | TRBJ2-2
TGTGCCAGCAGCTTAGCGGGACTTAGCACAGATACGCAGTATTTT | CASSLAGLSTDTQYF | TRBV7-2 | . | . | TRBJ2-3
TGTGCCAGCTCACCCAGGGCTAGCGTAAATGAGCAGTTCTTC | CASSPRASVNEQFF | TRBV18 | . | . | TRBJ2-1
TGTGCCAGCAGACTCACAGGGCCGAACACTGAAGCTTTCTTT | CASRLTGPNTEAFF | TRBV28 | once | . | TRBJ1-1
TGTGCCAGCAGCCATAGGCTAGCGGGAAACACCGGGGAGCTGTTTTTT | CASSHRLAGNTGELFF | TRBV11-3 | . | TRBD2 | TRBJ2-2
TGTGCCAGCAGTCCGTCAGGTTATAATTCACCCCTCCACTTT | CASSPSGYNSPLHF | TRBV28 | . | . | TRBJ1-6
TGTGCCAGCAGTTTACCGGGACTAGCCTCCTACGAGCAGTACTTC | CASSLPGLASYEQYF | TRBV27 | once | TRBD2 | TRBJ2-7
TGTGCCACCAGCAGATGGACAGGGGGCACTGAAGCTTTCTTT | CATSRWTGGTEAFF | TRBV15 | . | TRBD1 | TRBJ1-1
TGCGCCAGCAGCTTTTCAGGGGGCCTTTACGAGCAGTACTTC | CASSFSGGLYEQYF | TRBV5-1 | . | TRBD1 | TRBJ2-7
TGTGCCAGCAGTTACCCGGGGACTAGCTACGAGCAGTACTTC | CASSYPGTSYEQYF | TRBV6-6 | . | TRBD2 | TRBJ2-7
TGTGCCAGCAGTTTTTCTGTCCTAGCGGGAGGTTTCGAGCAGTACTTC | CASSFSVLAGGFEQYF | TRBV27 | . | TRBD2 | TRBJ2-7
TGTGCCAGCAGCCTGGGACAAGTATATGGCTACACCTTC | CASSLGQVYGYTF | TRBV3-1/TRBV3-2 | few | . | TRBJ1-2
TGTGCCAGCAGCTTCCCATATAGCGGGATGTCCGGGGAGCTGTTTTTT | CASSFPYSGMSGELFF | TRBV13 | . | TRBD2 | TRBJ2-2
TGTGCCACCAGCAGGGGACTAGCGGGAGGTGAAAATGAGCAGTTCTTC | CATSRGLAGGENEQFF | TRBV15 | . | TRBD2 | TRBJ2-1
TGTGCCAGCAGCCAACAGGGGGGCGACGAGACCCAGTACTTC | CASSQQGGDETQYF | TRBV27 | . | TRBD1 | TRBJ2-5
TGTGCCAGCAGGGCTCAGAACTATGGCTACACCTTC | CASRAQNYGYTF | TRBV6-5 | . | . | TRBJ1-2
TGTGCCAGCAGTGATCGAGACAGGCGCTACGAGCAGTACTTC | CASSDRDRRYEQYF | TRBV25-1 | . | . | TRBJ2-7
TGTGCCAGCAGTTCCCTACAGGGCGGCTCCTACAATGAGCAGTTCTTC | CASSSLQGGSYNEQFF | TRBV6-5 | . | . | TRBJ2-1
TGTGCCAGCAGATCGACAGGCTCCTACGAGCAGTACTTC | CASRSTGSYEQYF | TRBV28 | once | . | TRBJ2-7
TGTGCCAGCAGCCCTAGAATTCAGACAGGGGTTTGGGAAAAACTGTTTTTT | CASSPRIQTGVWEKLFF | TRBV7-2 | . | TRBD1 | TRBJ1-4
TGCGCCAGCAGCCAAGCTGGACTAGCGGGATTTAGCACAGATACGCAGTATTTT | CASSQAGLAGFSTDTQYF | TRBV4-1 | . | TRBD2 | TRBJ2-3
TGTGCCAGCAGCTCTACGCTTCGTGCTTTCTTT | CASSSTLRAFF | TRBV7-9 | few | . | TRBJ1-1
TGCGCCAGCAGCTTGGACAGGCACCCAGATACGCAGTATTTT | CASSLDRHPDTQYF | TRBV5-1 | . | . | TRBJ2-3
TGTGCCAGCACCGGACAAAATAGCAATCAGCCCCAGCATTTT | CASTGQNSNQPQHF | TRBV25-1 | . | . | TRBJ1-5
TGCGCCAGCAGCGTGGACAGGGTCTATGAGCAGTTCTTC | CASSVDRVYEQFF | TRBV5-1 | . | TRBD1 | TRBJ2-1
TGTGCCAGCAGTGACATAGGGACTGCAATCGGCTACACCTTC | CASSDIGTAIGYTF | TRBV25-1 | . | . | TRBJ1-2
TGTGCCAGCAGCTTCTCCGGCGGGAGCTCCTACAATGAGCAGTTCTTC | CASSFSGGSSYNEQFF | TRBV7-9 | . | TRBD2 | TRBJ2-1
TGTGCCAGCAGCTTGGAGACAGGGGAGAGCAATCAGCCCCAGCATTTT | CASSLETGESNQPQHF | TRBV12-1 | . | . | TRBJ1-5
TGTGCCAGCAGTAATCAGATGGGCTACACCTTC | CASSNQMGYTF | TRBV6-2/TRBV6-3 | few | . | TRBJ1-2
TGTGCCAGCAGCTTACTCGGGGAGCTGTTTTTT | CASSLLGELFF | TRBV7-9 | . | . | TRBJ2-2
TGTGCCAGCAGCCTGGCCGGGGGGTTTGGCGGGATACGGAATGAGCAGTTCTTC | CASSLAGGFGGIRNEQFF | TRBV7-6 | . | TRBD2 | TRBJ2-1
TGCGCCAGCAGTGAGTTAGGGCAGGGACAGTTCTTC | CASSELGQGQFF | TRBV10-2 | . | . | TRBJ2-1
TGCGCCAGCAGCTTAGCTGGCGGAGTGAACACCGGGGAGCTGTTTTTT | CASSLAGGVNTGELFF | TRBV5-1 | . | . | TRBJ2-2
TGCAGTGCTAGAGATCCTACGGTACAGCATTTT | CSARDPTVQHF | TRBV20-1 | . | . | TRBJ1-5
TGTGCCAGCAGCCAAGCGTTACTCCCCAGCACAGATACGCAGTATTTT | CASSQALLPSTDTQYF | TRBV3-1/TRBV3-2 | . | . | TRBJ2-3
TGTGCCTGGAGTGGAACTAGCGGGAACACCGGGGAGCTGTTTTTT | CAWSGTSGNTGELFF | TRBV30 | once | TRBD2 | TRBJ2-2
TGTGCCAGCAGTCACACGGGGAACTACGAGCAGTACTTC | CASSHTGNYEQYF | TRBV6-6 | . | . | TRBJ2-7
TGTGCCATCAGTGAGTCTCTACAGGGGGCAGATACGCAGTATTTT | CAISESLQGADTQYF | TRBV10-3 | once | TRBD1 | TRBJ2-3
TGTGCCAGCAGCTTGCCCGGGACAGGGTATAATGAAGCTTTCTTT | CASSLPGTGYNEAFF | TRBV5-6 | . | TRBD1 | TRBJ1-1
TGTGCCAGCAGTCGGGATGCGGGGACGGGGGCCAAAAACATTCAGTACTTC | CASSRDAGTGAKNIQYF | TRBV6-6 | . | . | TRBJ2-4
TGTGCCAGCACCCGGACTAGCGGGTACAATGAGCAGTTCTTC | CASTRTSGYNEQFF | TRBV5-5 | . | TRBD2 | TRBJ2-1
TGTGCCACCAGTCAGCGGGGGAGCACAGATACGCAGTATTTT | CATSQRGSTDTQYF | TRBV24-1 | . | TRBD2 | TRBJ2-3